There are a few counts of the clone carrying this T cell receptor beta chain. The target antigen is unknown. This sample was included in a study of CD8+ T cells in alopecia areata. Study-wide findings and caveats: In scalp, tofacitinib significantly decreased clonality and expanded CD8+ clones among the top 100. Elevated clonality characterized lesional scalp relative to normal scalp, particularly in alopecia totalis/universalis. Amid tofacitinib therapy, many expanded lesional clones stayed present in scalp and blood.

As for treatment: oral pan-JAK inhibitor, 5-10 mg twice daily. Per the germline V gene, CDR1 is SQVTM and CDR2 is ANQGSEA. V was pared by 6 bases and J by 2 bases, with 9 bases of the junction left unmatched. The CDR3 is 14 residues long. Extraction of RNA preceded its reverse transcription into cDNA, which served as the sequencing template. Measured with immunoSEQ multiplex PCR; TCRdb has only the in-frame clones, and not every one. In the table there are tens of thousands of clones, 29% of which are singletons. This rearrangement joins TRBV29-1 to TRBJ2-7; 8 bases match TRBD2. The sample in question was CD8+ T cells sorted from blood, obtained at week 4, from a patient treated with tofacitinib. This sequence was found in a human donor with alopecia areata. The CDR3 is CSVQLAGVPYEQYF. The CDR3 coding sequence is TGCAGCGTCCAGCTAGCGGGTGTACCCTACGAGCAGTACTTC.